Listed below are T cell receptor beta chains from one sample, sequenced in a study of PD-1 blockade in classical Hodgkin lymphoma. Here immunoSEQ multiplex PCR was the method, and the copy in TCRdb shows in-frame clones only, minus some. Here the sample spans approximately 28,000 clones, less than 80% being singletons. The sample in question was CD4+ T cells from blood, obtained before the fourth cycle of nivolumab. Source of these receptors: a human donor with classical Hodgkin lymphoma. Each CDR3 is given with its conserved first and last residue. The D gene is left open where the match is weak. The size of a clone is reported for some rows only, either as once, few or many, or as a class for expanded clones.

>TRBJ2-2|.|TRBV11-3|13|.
TGTGCCAGCAGCTTAAGGGATCCGGGGGAGCTGTTTTTT
CASSLRDPGELFF
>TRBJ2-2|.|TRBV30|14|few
TGTGCCTGGAGTGTGCGGCAGATCACCGGGGAGCTGTTTTTT
CAWSVRQITGELFF
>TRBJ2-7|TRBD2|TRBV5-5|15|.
TGTGCCAGCAGCGGGGGAGGGCAAAGCTCCTACGAGCAGTACTTC
CASSGGGQSSYEQYF
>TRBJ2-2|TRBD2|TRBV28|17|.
TGTGCCAGCACTGGGCCGGGGACTAGCGGGAGAGCCGGGGAGCTGTTTTTT
CASTGPGTSGRAGELFF
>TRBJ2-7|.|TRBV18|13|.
TGTGCCAGCTCACCACAGTACAGCTACGAGCAGTACTTC
CASSPQYSYEQYF
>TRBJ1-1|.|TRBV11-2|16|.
TGTGCCAGCAGCTTACTGTTGACCGGTCCGGGCACTGAAGCTTTCTTT
CASSLLLTGPGTEAFF
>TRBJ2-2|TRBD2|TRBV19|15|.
TGTGCCAGTAGGTTTGGGACTAGATTCACCGGGGAGCTGTTTTTT
CASRFGTRFTGELFF
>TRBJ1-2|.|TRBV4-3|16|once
TGCGCCAGCAGCCACTTCGGACCGATGACGGGGTATGGCTACACCTTC
CASSHFGPMTGYGYTF
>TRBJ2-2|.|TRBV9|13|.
TGTGCCAGCAGCGGAGGTAACACCGGGGAGCTGTTTTTT
CASSGGNTGELFF
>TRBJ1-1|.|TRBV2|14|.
TGTGCCAGCAGTGTTCAGGGGTCGGACACTGAAGCTTTCTTT
CASSVQGSDTEAFF
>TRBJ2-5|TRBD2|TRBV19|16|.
TGTGCCAGTAGTATGGGGCTAGCGGGGGGTGGTGAGACCCAGTACTTC
CASSMGLAGGGETQYF
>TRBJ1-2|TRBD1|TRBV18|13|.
TGTGCCAGCTCCCAGGACAGGGACTATGGCTACACCTTC
CASSQDRDYGYTF
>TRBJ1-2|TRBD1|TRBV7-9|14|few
TGTGCCAGCAGCCAAGGGGGCTTGGGCTATGGCTACACCTTC
CASSQGGLGYGYTF
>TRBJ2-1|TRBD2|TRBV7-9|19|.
TGTGCCAGCAGTACGCCGGGGCCCCTTCGGACTAGCTCCTACAATGAGCAGTTCTTC
CASSTPGPLRTSSYNEQFF
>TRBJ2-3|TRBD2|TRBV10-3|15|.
TGTGCCATCAGTGAATCTCGCGGGAGAACAGATACGCAGTATTTT
CAISESRGRTDTQYF
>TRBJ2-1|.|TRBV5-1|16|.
TGCGCCAGCAGCTGGCGGAGGGCCCACTCCTACAATGAGCAGTTCTTC
CASSWRRAHSYNEQFF
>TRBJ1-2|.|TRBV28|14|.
TGTGCCAGCAGCCTGAGGACAGCCATCTATGGCTACACCTTC
CASSLRTAIYGYTF
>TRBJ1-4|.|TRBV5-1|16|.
TGCGCCAGCAGCTTGGTGGCAGCCGCAACTAATGAAAAACTGTTTTTT
CASSLVAAATNEKLFF